The rows below give T cell receptor beta chains drawn from one sample of a study of CD8+CD57+ T cells in acquired aplastic anemia. Each CDR3 protein gets one entry after TCRdb re-called the reads with MiXCR. The sample lists 130,000 or so distinct CDR3 sequences, approximately 40% occurring once. Sequences were obtained from sorted CD4+, CD8+, or CD8+CD57+ T cells (not recorded which) from PBMCs. All receptors derive from a human donor with aplastic anemia. CDR3s leave out the opening cysteine and the closing phenylalanine or tryptophan. The order of the fields is V gene, J gene, CDR3 protein.

TRBV24-1	TRBJ1-5	ASSPFGRGDQPQH
TRBV7-9	TRBJ1-4	ASSLAGGTNEKLF
TRBV6-1	TRBJ1-3	ASTRGQGETGNTIY
TRBV19	TRBJ2-3	ASSTTGKDTQY
TRBV5-1	TRBJ1-1	ASSGGQPNTEAF
TRBV6-5	TRBJ1-2	ASSSRGVLGGYT
TRBV3-1	TRBJ1-2	ASSQERGGYT
TRBV24-1	TRBJ2-7	ATSDPDRDSSYEQY
TRBV2	TRBJ2-2	ASKRGGVDTGELF
TRBV19	TRBJ1-1	ASRDRGADTEAF
TRBV6-5	TRBJ1-2	ASSYSLRAGYGYT
TRBV5-1	TRBJ2-3	ASSPGGLGTDTQY
TRBV2	TRBJ2-7	ASSVSRGASYEQY
TRBV2	TRBJ1-2	ASRPVVRVGYT
TRBV2	TRBJ1-6	ASTGLYSYNSPLH
TRBV20-1	TRBJ2-7	SARKWSPSSYEQY
TRBV7-2	TRBJ2-3	ASSPPGASGGATQY
TRBV5-6	TRBJ1-4	ASSGGRHSDEKLF
TRBV29-1	TRBJ2-7	SVEDGTSGGAYEQY
TRBV11-2	TRBJ1-5	ASSLVPASLNQPQH
TRBV20-1	TRBJ2-1	SAREGLAGGLHGYNEQF
TRBV5-6	TRBJ1-5	ASSLNRGISNQPQH
TRBV4-3	TRBJ1-2	ASSQVGGYGYT